This TCR beta chain is from a study of blood T cells in healthy people across ages. Primed by a sample-barcoded 5' primer and a J-beta primer mix, a second PCR proceeded for about 7 to 11 cycles. TCRdb re-called the 5' RACE reads through MiXCR, storing one row per CDR3 protein. The profile shows roughly 680,000 distinct CDR3 sequences, 49% of them singletons. The TCR comes from a woman aged 55-75 years in good health. The specimen sequenced was blood.

The CDR3 DNA is TGTGCCAGCAGGAGGGATGCCATTGACAGGTCAGCTCAAGGGGCCAACGTCCTGACTTTC. Its translation is CASRRDAIDRSAQGANVLTF. The chain uses TRBV6-1 and TRBJ2-6; D is possibly TRBD1 (6 bases). Trimming cost V 6 bases and J 4 bases, with 28 bases left between them. The germline V gene has CDR1 MNHNS and CDR2 SASEGT. This CDR3 region has 20 residues.